This T cell receptor (beta chain) is from a study of blood T cell repertoires in COVID-19. Looking at the study overall: The analysed material was cDNA or gDNA that came from T cells, B-cell-depleted T cells, or PBMCs.

Original analysis: From reference gene primer amplification, estimates of nucleated cell counts were derived. The protocol was immunoSEQ multiplex PCR, while the TCRdb copy is restricted to in-frame clones and leaves out a portion. V, J and clone size reflect that table, while D and trimming were determined from the DNA. The sample shows about 160,000 clones, around 85% of them seen only once. Germline V gene sequence: CDR1 MDHEN, CDR2 SYDVKM. V lost 4 bases to trimming and J lost 4 bases, with 7 bases between them. The CDR3 has 12 amino acids. The chain carries TRBV28 and TRBJ1-2; tentatively, D is TRBD1 (5 bases). This receptor was identified in a human donor with acute or convalescent COVID-19. The donor label of this sample is uncertain. The specimen sequenced was peripheral blood. CDR3 sequence reads: CASSSDSYGYTF. The DNA of the CDR3 is TGTGCCAGCAGTTCTGACAGCTATGGCTACACCTTC.